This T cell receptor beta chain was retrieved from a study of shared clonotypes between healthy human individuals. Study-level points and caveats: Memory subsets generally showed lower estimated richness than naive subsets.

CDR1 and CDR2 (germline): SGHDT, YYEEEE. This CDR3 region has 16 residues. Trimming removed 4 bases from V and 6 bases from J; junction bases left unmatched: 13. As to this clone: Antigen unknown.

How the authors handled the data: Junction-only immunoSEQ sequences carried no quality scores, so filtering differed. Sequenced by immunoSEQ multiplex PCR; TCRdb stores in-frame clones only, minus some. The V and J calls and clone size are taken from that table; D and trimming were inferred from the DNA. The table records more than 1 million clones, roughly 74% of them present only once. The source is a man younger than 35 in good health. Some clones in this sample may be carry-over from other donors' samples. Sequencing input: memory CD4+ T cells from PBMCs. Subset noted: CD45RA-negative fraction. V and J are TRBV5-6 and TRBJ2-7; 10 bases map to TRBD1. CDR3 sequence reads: CASSPPGQGSGSEQYF. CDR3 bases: TGTGCCAGCAGCCCACCGGGACAGGGGTCGGGGAGCGAGCAGTACTTC.